This entry is about one T cell receptor (beta chain). When the RNA was reverse transcribed, random hexamers were used with an input of roughly 0.45 to 1 ug. TCRdb analysed the immunoSEQ multiplex PCR reads with MiXCR anew, one entry per CDR3 protein. The sample has more than 95,000 distinct CDR3 sequences, 90% to 95% seen once. This sample is drawn from a study of CD8 T cells in Susac syndrome. CDR1 SGDLS and CDR2 YYNGEE come from the germline V gene. V lost 0 bases to trimming and J lost 6 bases, with 7 bases between them. This CDR3 region has 12 residues. Sequencing targeted TCR beta in T cells from blood (CD8+ and CD4+).

The sequencing input was CD4+ T cells from PBMCs. This receptor was obtained from a human donor with multiple sclerosis. The gene calls are TRBV9 and TRBJ2-7; D unresolved. The CDR3 nucleotides read TGTGCCAGCAGCGTAGTGGAGTCCGAGCAGTACTTC. As protein: CASSVVESEQYF.